This T cell receptor (beta chain) was sequenced in a study of identical twins. Study-level results: Sequences that were out-of-frame, alpha and twin-shared displayed an excess of low generation probability. Beta out-of-frame sequences showed weaker excess twin sharing. In monozygotic twins, models underestimated the sharing of out-of-frame TCR alpha.

Unmatched junction bases numbered 2, after V lost 1 base and J lost 3 bases. CDR3 length: 16 amino acids. CDR1 is SGHRS and CDR2 is YFSETQ in the germline V gene. This clonotype occurred a few times. Its target is not known. A universal primer binding site was introduced by template switching. The final cDNA contained unique molecular identifiers. MiXCR, applied by TCRdb to the 5' RACE reads, yields one record per CDR3 protein. Of 420,000 or so distinct CDR3 sequences in the sample, less than 20% were seen once. Sequenced material: naive T cells sorted from blood. The V and J genes are TRBV5-1 and TRBJ2-2, with 11 bases identical to TRBD2. The receptor's source is a man aged 45-65 years in good health. The CDR3 DNA reads as TGCGCCAGCAGCTTGCTAGCGGGAGGTGACACCGGGGAGCTGTTTTTT. Its protein is CASSLLAGGDTGELFF.